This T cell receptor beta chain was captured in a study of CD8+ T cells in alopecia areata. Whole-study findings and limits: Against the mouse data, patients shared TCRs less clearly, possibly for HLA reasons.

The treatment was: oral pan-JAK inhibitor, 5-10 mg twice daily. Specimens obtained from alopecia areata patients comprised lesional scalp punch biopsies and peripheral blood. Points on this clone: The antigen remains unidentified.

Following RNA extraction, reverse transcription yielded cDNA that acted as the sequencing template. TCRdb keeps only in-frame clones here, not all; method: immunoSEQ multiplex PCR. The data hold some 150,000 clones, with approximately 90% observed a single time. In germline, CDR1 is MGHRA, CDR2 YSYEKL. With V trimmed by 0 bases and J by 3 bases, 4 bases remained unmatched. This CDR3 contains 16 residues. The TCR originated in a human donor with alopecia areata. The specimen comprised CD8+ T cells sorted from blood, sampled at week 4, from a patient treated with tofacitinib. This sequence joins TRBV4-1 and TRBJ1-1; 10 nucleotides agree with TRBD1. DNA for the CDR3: TGCGCCAGCAGCCAAGAGGGGACAGGGGTTCACACTGAAGCTTTCTTT. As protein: CASSQEGTGVHTEAFF.